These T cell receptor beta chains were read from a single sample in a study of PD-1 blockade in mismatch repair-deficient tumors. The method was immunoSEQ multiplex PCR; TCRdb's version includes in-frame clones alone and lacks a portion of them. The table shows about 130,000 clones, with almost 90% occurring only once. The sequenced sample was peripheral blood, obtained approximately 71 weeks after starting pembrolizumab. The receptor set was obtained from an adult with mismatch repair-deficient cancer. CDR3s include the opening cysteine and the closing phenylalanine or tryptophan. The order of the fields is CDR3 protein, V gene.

CSHTTRYNEQFF TRBV29-1
CASSLMPSWDTEAFF TRBV11-3
CASSDSTSGSNEQFF TRBV6-5
CASSSGTGVDTQYF TRBV7-9
CASSEWVRQTIGELFF TRBV6-1
CAWNLNPGTAWYEQYF TRBV30
CASSLVGTSNQPQHF TRBV27
CASTPTTGGLADTQYF TRBV19
CASSSSGSSTDTQYF TRBV5-1
CASSLAATYEQYF TRBV5-5
CASRQGLYGYTF TRBV6-6
CASSPYRDSQETQYF TRBV4-3
CASGLVLAGPNTGELFF TRBV12-5
CASSVGGGFIEQFF TRBV9
CASSLYPSGKVGETQYF TRBV27
CASSGGSNEQFF TRBV9
CASSLDLDRHEQYF TRBV13
CASRQAPPANYGYTF TRBV27